Each of the 3 T cell receptor beta chains below was sequenced from the same sample in a study of patients and donors after allogeneic stem cell transplantation. MiXCR, run by TCRdb on the RT-PCR reads, gives a single entry per CDR3 protein. The table lists 920,000 or so distinct CDR3 sequences, roughly 18% of them singletons. Sequencing input: blood, either unsorted or a sorted T cell fraction (not recorded which). The receptors stem from a human donor who was either an allogeneic HSCT recipient or a stem cell or donor lymphocyte infusion donor (not recorded which). It is not recorded whose cells these are; they may come from a transplant donor.

The gene calls are TRBV12-3 or TRBV12-4 and TRBJ2-3; D is unclear. Trimming left V 1 base short and J 2 bases short, with 10 bases between. The CDR3 is 15 amino acids. The CDR3 DNA follows: TGTGCCAGCAGTTTAGATACGGATTACACAGATACGCAGTATTTT. Translation gives CASSLDTDYTDTQYF.

The CDR3 loop reads CSARDQGQGNKYGYTF. CDR3 DNA: TGCAGTGCTAGAGATCAGGGCCAGGGAAATAAGTATGGCTACACCTTC. This chain uses TRBV20-1 with TRBJ1-2; D possibly corresponds to TRBD1 (5 bases). This CDR3 contains 16 residues. V lost 0 bases and J lost 5, with 19 bases in between. Germline V gene data show CDR1 as DFQATT and CDR2 as SNEGSKA (reference sequence).

This clonotype was counted only a few times. The chain joins TRBV7-9 to TRBJ2-1; the match to TRBD2 covers 8 bases. The V gene's germline CDR1 is SEHNR and CDR2 FQNEAQ (reference sequence). This CDR3 is built from 15 residues. Trimming at V came to 2 bases and at J to 5 bases, leaving 5 bases not matched to a gene. The CDR3 DNA sequence: TGTGCCAGCAGCTTAAGCCTAGCGGGCGACAATGAGCAGTTCTTC. The encoded protein is CASSLSLAGDNEQFF.